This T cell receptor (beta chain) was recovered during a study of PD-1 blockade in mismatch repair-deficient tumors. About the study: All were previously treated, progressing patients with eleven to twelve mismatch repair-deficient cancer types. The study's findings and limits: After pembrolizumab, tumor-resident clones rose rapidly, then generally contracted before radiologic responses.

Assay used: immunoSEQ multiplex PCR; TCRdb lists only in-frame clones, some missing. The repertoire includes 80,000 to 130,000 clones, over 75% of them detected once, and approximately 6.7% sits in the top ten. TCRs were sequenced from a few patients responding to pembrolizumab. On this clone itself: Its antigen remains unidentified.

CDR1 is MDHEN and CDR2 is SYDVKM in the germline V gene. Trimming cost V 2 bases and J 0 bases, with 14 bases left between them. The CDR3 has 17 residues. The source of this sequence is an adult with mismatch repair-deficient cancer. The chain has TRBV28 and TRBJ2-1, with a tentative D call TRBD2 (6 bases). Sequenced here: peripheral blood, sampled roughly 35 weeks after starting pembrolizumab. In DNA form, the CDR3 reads TGTGCCAGCAGTTTAGGTACTAGCCCAAGCTCCTACAATGAGCAGTTCTTC. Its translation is CASSLGTSPSSYNEQFF.